This TCR beta chain originates from a study of CD4+ T cells in melanoma (dated by TCRdb to between 2021 and 2022). Background for the entire study: The study examined neoantigen-specific CD4+ T cells in human melanoma. Findings and caveats that apply to the study as a whole: Neoantigen-specific CD4+ T cells were reported to be correlated with the function of CD8+ T cells, macrophages and B cells. Neoantigen-specific CD4+ T cells in melanoma were reported to have a range of differentiation states.

From its cysteine to its phenylalanine, the CDR3 spans 16 amino acids. CDR3 DNA is the only sequence kept; it has 48 bases, read in frame from the first base. CDR1 and CDR2 (SNHLY, FYNNEI) derive from the germline V gene. V is cut back by 6 bases and J by 2 bases, with 12 bases in the junction unmatched. The donors were melanoma patients. Note on this clone: Its target antigen remains unknown. Base qualities were left out, and no much larger clone turns up one base away.

Library preparation was by the immunoSEQ multiplex PCR assay. Imported from immuneACCESS, the table was reduced by TCRdb to in-frame sequences with V and J called. These copies leave out some clones; in studies compared against another copy, an unresolved V gene accounts for under half, and the cause of the remainder is not known. The sample table shows just under 10,000 clones, and around 70% are seen once. The leading ten clones occupy roughly 22% of the sample. The sample was tumor tissue. Recombination joined TRBV2 with TRBJ1-2, and 7 junction bases match TRBD1. This receptor was identified in a human donor with melanoma. Here is the DNA: TGTGCCAGCAGCGGGACAGCGGAGGGCTCAAACTATGGCTACACCTTC. This is translated as CASSGTAEGSNYGYTF.